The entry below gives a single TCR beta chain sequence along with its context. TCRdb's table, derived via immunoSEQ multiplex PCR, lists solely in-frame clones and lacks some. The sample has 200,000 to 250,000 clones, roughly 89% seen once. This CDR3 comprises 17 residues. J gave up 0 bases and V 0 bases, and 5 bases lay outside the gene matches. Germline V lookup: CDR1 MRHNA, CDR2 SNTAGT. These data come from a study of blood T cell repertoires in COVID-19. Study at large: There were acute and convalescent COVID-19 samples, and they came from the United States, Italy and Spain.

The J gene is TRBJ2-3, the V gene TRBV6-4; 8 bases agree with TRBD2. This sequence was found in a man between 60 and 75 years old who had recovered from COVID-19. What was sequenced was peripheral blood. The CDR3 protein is CASSDSNRGGSTDTQYF. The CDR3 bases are TGTGCCAGCAGTGACTCGAATCGGGGGGGGAGCACAGATACGCAGTATTTT.